This T cell receptor beta chain appears in the sequencing data of a study of T cells after yellow fever vaccination. A note on this clonotype: Its antigen is unknown.

CDR3 length equals 16 residues. After removal of 0 bases from V and 0 bases from J, the junction contained 3 bases not matched to a gene. Germline assignment: CDR1 SGDLS and CDR2 YYNGEE. TCR cDNA, made by 5'RACE template switching, carried an added universal primer site and UMIs. TCRdb fed the 5' RACE reads into MiXCR, producing one record per CDR3 protein. The sample carries some 300,000 distinct CDR3 sequences, around 9.3% recorded once. Findings and caveats of the study: Re-detected after boosting: most primary clones, 96% of CD4 and about 85% of CD8. It was the secondary response that reached its peak faster, day 5 versus 15, but it was weaker.

The material was CD4+ T cells sorted from PBMCs, obtained 5 days after the yellow fever booster vaccination. The TCR was taken from a man in his late teens or twenties who received the YFV17D yellow fever vaccine. The J gene is TRBJ2-3, the V gene TRBV9, with 8 bases matching TRBD2. The CDR3 loop reads CASSVAGGPSTDTQYF. CDR3 in DNA: TGTGCCAGCAGCGTAGCGGGGGGGCCTAGCACAGATACGCAGTATTTT.